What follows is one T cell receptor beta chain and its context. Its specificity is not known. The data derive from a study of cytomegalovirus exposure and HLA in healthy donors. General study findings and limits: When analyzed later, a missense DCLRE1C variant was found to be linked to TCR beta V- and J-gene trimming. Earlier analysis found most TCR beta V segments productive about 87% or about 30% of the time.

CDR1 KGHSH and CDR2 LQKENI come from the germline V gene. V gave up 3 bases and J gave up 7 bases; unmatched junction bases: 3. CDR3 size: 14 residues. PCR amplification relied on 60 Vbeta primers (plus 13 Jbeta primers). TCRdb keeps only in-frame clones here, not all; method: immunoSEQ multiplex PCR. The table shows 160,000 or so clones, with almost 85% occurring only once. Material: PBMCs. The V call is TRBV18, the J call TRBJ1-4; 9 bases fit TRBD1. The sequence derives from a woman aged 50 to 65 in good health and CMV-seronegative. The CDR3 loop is CASSPGQGVEKLFF. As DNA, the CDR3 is TGTGCCAGCTCACCGGGACAGGGTGTTGAAAAACTGTTTTTT.